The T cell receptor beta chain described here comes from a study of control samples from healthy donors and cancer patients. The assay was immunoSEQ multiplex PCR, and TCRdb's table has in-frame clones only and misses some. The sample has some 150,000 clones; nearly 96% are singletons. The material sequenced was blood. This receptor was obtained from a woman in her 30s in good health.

CDR3 sequence reads: CASRRQGGEQFF. The CDR3 DNA follows: TGTGCCAGCCGGAGACAGGGGGGGGAGCAGTTCTTC. The chain is built from TRBV28 and TRBJ2-1; 9 positions agree with TRBD1. Germline V CDR1 and CDR2: MDHEN, SYDVKM. The length of the CDR3 is 12 residues. J lost 10 bases, V lost 8 bases, and 6 bases had no gene match.